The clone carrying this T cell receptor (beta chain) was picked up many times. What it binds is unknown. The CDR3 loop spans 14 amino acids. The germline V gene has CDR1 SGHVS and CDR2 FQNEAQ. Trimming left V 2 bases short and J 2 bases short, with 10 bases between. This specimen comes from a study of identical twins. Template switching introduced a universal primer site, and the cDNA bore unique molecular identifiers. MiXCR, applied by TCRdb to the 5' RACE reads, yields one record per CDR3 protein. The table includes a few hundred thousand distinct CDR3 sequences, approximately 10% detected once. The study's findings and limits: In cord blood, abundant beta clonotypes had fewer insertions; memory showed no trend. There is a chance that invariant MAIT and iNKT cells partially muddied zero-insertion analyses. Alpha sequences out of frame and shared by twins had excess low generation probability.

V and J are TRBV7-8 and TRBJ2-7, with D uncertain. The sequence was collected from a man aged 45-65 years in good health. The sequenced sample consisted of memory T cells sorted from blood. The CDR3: CASSLMAATYEQYF. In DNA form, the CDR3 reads TGTGCCAGCAGCTTAATGGCGGCGACCTACGAGCAGTACTTC.